This TCR beta chain stems from a study of blood T cells in healthy people across ages. A second roughly 6 to 12 cycle PCR used barcoded and J-beta primers. TCRdb re-derived calls from the 5' RACE reads in MiXCR, one entry per CDR3 protein. The sample consists of 750,000 to 950,000 distinct CDR3 sequences, around 29% of them appearing once. CDR3 length: 13 amino acids. Trimming stripped 0 bases from V and 6 bases from J, with 11 bases between. Germline CDR1 is DFQATT and CDR2 is SNEGSKA (reference sequence). Findings of the study overall: Estimated diversity, derived from one million T cells, was regarded as an underestimate.

As for this clonotype: The target antigen is unknown.

This sample also belongs to another study, concerning T cells of mothers and their children.

This receptor was taken from a woman aged 40-49 years in good health. This rearrangement joins TRBV20-1 to TRBJ1-2; D remains unclear. The sample was blood. Here the CDR3 reads CSARDPTSNGYTF. The CDR3 nucleotides read TGCAGTGCTAGAGACCCTACAAGTAATGGCTACACCTTC.